This record covers a single T cell receptor beta chain. The target of this receptor is not known. No qualities accompany the bases; no much larger clone lies one base away. Based on the germline V gene, the CDR1 and CDR2 sequences are MNHEY and SVGAGI. From the cysteine through the phenylalanine, the CDR3 covers 16 amino acids. Only the CDR3 portion is preserved as DNA: 48 bases, with reading frame beginning at the first base. The germline V and J ends show losses of 4 bases and 2 bases respectively, and no gene match explains 6 bases of the junction. This sample stems from a study of blood T cell repertoires in COVID-19 (dated by TCRdb to between 2020 and 2021). Background on the whole study: Samples covering the acute and convalescent phases of COVID-19 were provided by collaborators in the United States, Italy and Spain. The samples were drawn from two sources: the first 160 participants of the ongoing ImmuneRACE study, and 1,254 subjects contributed by 6 global collaborators. Subjects who had been exposed to COVID-19, were actively infected with it, or had recovered from it provided the deeply sampled blood TCRbeta repertoires that made up the dataset. The sample metadata nearly always contained a de-identified subject ID, COVID-19 status, age in years and sex. Where available, HLA class I and class II types were obtained from metadata supplied by the sample provider rather than from assay-based typing. The prospective study material was composed of cDNA or gDNA derived from T cells, B-cell-depleted T cells, or PBMCs. The repertoires were released in a freely available public database meant as a resource for research on the immune response to SARS-CoV-2.

In Seattle, one collaborating source enrolled patients while the infection was active and tracked those patients longitudinally over the course of disease. Whole blood was collected in K2EDTA tubes by collaborating institutions according to the institutions' own protocols. For TCRbeta analysis, collaborator samples were shipped as frozen whole blood, as isolated PBMCs, or as DNA extracted from either sample type. TCRbeta CDR3 regions were amplified from genomic DNA using the immunoSEQ Assay, a bias-controlled multiplex PCR. Per the authors' processing: Within the assay, amplification of reference gene primers was used to estimate how many nucleated cells each sample contained. To quantify the absolute abundance of each unique TCRbeta CDR3 rearrangement, sequence reads were collapsed and filtered. For each sample, productive Simpson clonality was calculated as the square root of Simpson's diversity index over productive rearrangements. This is the immuneACCESS table as TCRdb keeps it, with only in-frame sequences that have V and J called. A part of the clones is gone; compared with another copy, unresolved V genes explain less than half, and the rest is unexplained. Clone size and V and J calls were adopted from that table, with D and trimming inferred from the DNA. The sample yields roughly 160,000 clones; about 82% were counted once. Roughly 8.1% of the sample belongs to the ten largest clones.

General study outcomes and caveats: The amount of clinical and demographic metadata varied by source and participant and was provided uncurated.

The TCR was taken from a woman aged 80 or over with COVID-19, enrolled during active disease. This chain joins TRBV6-5 to TRBJ2-2; the junction holds 8 bases that match TRBD1. Sequenced input: peripheral blood. The CDR3 loop reads CASSSPTGANTGELFF. In nucleotide form, the sequence is TGTGCCAGCAGTTCCCCGACAGGGGCAAACACCGGGGAGCTGTTTTTT.